Each of the 8 T cell receptor beta chains below was sequenced from the same sample in a study of cytomegalovirus exposure and HLA in healthy donors. Both 60 Vbeta primers and 13 Jbeta primers went into the PCR. Here immunoSEQ multiplex PCR was the method, and the copy in TCRdb shows in-frame clones only, minus some. The sample carries 70,000 to 95,000 clones, around 80% recorded once. The sequencing input was PBMCs. The receptors shown here come from a human donor in good health.

The rearrangement uses TRBV2 and TRBJ1-2, with TRBD1 as a possible D gene (6 bases). The germline V gene encodes CDR1 SNHLY and CDR2 FYNNEI. The germline V and J ends were trimmed by 1 base and 8 bases, with 17 bases remaining between them. There are 15 residues in the CDR3. In DNA, the CDR3 is TGTGCCAGCAGTGAAGGTGCGGGCCAGGGGAGAGGCTACACCTTC. Translation: CASSEGAGQGRGYTF.

The V and J genes are TRBV9 and TRBJ2-7, with TRBD2 matching over 7 bases. The CDR3 has 14 amino acids. Germline CDR1 SGDLS, CDR2 YYNGEE. V was clipped by 0 bases and J by 3 bases; unmatched bases: 3. The CDR3 region has the DNA TGTGCCAGCAGCGTAGCAGCGGGGAGCTACGAGCAGTACTTC. This sequence encodes CASSVAAGSYEQYF.

This rearrangement joins TRBV6-6 to TRBJ2-1; no clear D. Germline V gene data show CDR1 as MNHNY and CDR2 as SVGAGI (reference sequence). With 2 bases removed from V and 5 bases from J, the gap between germline ends came to 4 bases. This CDR3 region has 12 residues. For the CDR3, the DNA is TGTGCCAGCAGTTACCTAAACAATGAGCAGTTCTTC. This encodes CASSYLNNEQFF.

The chain employs TRBV9 and TRBJ1-4, with D possibly being TRBD1 (6 bases). In germline, CDR1 is SGDLS, CDR2 YYNGEE. V was shortened by 3 bases and J by 7 bases, with 13 bases between the two germline ends. The CDR3 runs 14 residues. CDR3 loop: CASSGGGEGEKLFF. CDR3 nucleotide sequence: TGTGCCAGCAGCGGGGGGGGCGAGGGTGAAAAACTGTTTTTT.

The table lists this clone with a count of one. DNA for the CDR3: TGTGCCAGCAGTGATATCCCGGGACAGAGGAACACTGAAGCTTTCTTT. It is translated as CASSDIPGQRNTEAFF. The rearrangement links TRBV2 to TRBJ1-1; 7 bases are shared with TRBD1. With V trimmed by 3 bases and J by 1 base, 8 bases remained unmatched. This CDR3 contains 16 residues. Germline lookup yields CDR1 SNHLY and CDR2 FYNNEI.

The chain combines TRBV27 with TRBJ1-6, with unresolved D. The germline V gene has CDR1 MNHEY and CDR2 SMNVEV (reference sequence). The length of the CDR3 is 18 residues. Trimming cost V 0 bases and J 1 base, with 13 bases left between them. The CDR3 reads CASSLSERESSYNSPLHF. The CDR3 DNA reads TGTGCCAGCAGTTTATCGGAGAGGGAATCGTCCTATAATTCACCCCTCCACTTT.

The rearrangement joins TRBV6-5 to TRBJ1-3, with a weak D call TRBD1 (5 bases). Trimming stripped 7 bases from V and 4 bases from J, with 14 bases between. This CDR3 is built from 14 residues. From germline, CDR1 is MNHEY and CDR2 SVGAGI. The CDR3 loop is CASTRTWGGNTIYF. CDR3 nucleotides: TGTGCCAGCACCAGGACGTGGGGCGGAAACACCATATATTTT.

This chain uses TRBV4-1 with TRBJ1-2; 7 bases map to TRBD1. Germline CDR1 and CDR2: MGHRA and YSYEKL. V lost 4 bases and J lost 1; bases outside the gene matches: 6. The length of the CDR3 is 15 residues. The CDR3 sequence: CASSPGQSINYGYTF. DNA of the CDR3: TGCGCCAGCAGCCCGGGACAGAGTATTAACTATGGCTACACCTTC.